Presented here are 30 T cell receptor beta chains from one specimen sequenced in a study of blood T cell repertoires in COVID-19. Profiling relied on immunoSEQ multiplex PCR, and the TCRdb table lists in-frame clones only, not all of them. The sample includes 310,000 or so clones, roughly 84% seen only once; the top ten take 1%. The sample consisted of peripheral blood. The source of these receptors is a man aged 45-65 years with active or convalescent COVID-19.

This clone was seen only once. The gene calls are TRBV28 and TRBJ2-5; a weak D match, TRBD1 (5 bases). Germline V gives CDR1 MDHEN, CDR2 SYDVKM. V dropped 5 bases and J dropped 7 bases, with 11 bases sitting between them. The CDR3 runs to 12 residues. The CDR3 loop is CASSQTVSTQYF. The DNA of the CDR3 is TGTGCCAGCAGTCAGACAGTCTCGACCCAGTACTTC.

This rearrangement joins TRBV6-5 to TRBJ1-4; D gene uncertain. The CDR3 runs 15 residues. The germline V and J ends were trimmed by 2 bases and 11 bases, with 18 bases remaining between them. The V gene's germline CDR1 is MNHEY and CDR2 SVGAGI. CDR3 region: CASSYIRSPSGKLFF. As DNA, the CDR3 is TGTGCCAGCAGTTACATTCGGTCCCCCTCGGGGAAACTGTTTTTT.

The V gene is TRBV10-3, the J gene TRBJ1-2; D call uncertain. CDR3 length equals 16 residues. Between the trimmed V and J ends, which lost 6 bases and 0 bases, there was a span of 17 bases. CDR1 and CDR2 (germline): ENHRY, SYGVKD. CDR3 DNA sequence: TGTGCCATCAGCGAGGACTACAACCCAGCTAACTATGGCTACACCTTC. This sequence encodes CAISEDYNPANYGYTF.

The CDR3 DNA sequence: TGTGCCAGCAGTTATCGGTCACCCCTCCACTTT. Residues: CASSYRSPLHF. The J gene is TRBJ1-6, the V gene TRBV6-6; D gene uncertain. The CDR3 has 11 residues. V lost 3 bases to trimming and J lost 10 bases, with 4 bases between them. Germline loops: CDR1 MNHNY, CDR2 SVGAGI (reference sequence).

The rearrangement links TRBV6-6 to TRBJ1-1, with D uncertain. CDR1 and CDR2 (germline): MNHNY, SVGAGI (reference sequence). Between the trimmed V and J ends, which lost 5 bases and 7 bases, there was a span of 11 bases. The CDR3 runs to 12 residues. This chain's CDR3 is CASSRLSFEAFF. CDR3 coding DNA: TGTGCCAGCAGTCGCCTCTCCTTTGAAGCTTTCTTT.

The chain uses TRBV5-1 and TRBJ2-5, with D perhaps TRBD1 (5 bases). The length of the CDR3 is 16 residues. Trimming stripped 4 bases from V and 1 base from J, with 17 bases between. Per germline, CDR1 SGHRS and CDR2 YFSETQ. CDR3 residues: CASSPLGVGTQETQYF. Here the CDR3 DNA reads TGCGCCAGCAGCCCTCTAGGGGTGGGAACCCAAGAGACCCAGTACTTC. The complete variable domain, with remaining parts taken from reference TRBV5-1 and TRBJ2-5, reads KAGVTQTPRYLIKTRGQQVTLSCSPISGHRSVSWYQQTPGQGLQFLFEYFSETQRNKGNFPGRFSGRQFSNSRSEMNVSTLELGDSALYLCASSPLGVGTQETQYFGPGTRLLVL.

The rearrangement uses TRBV9 and TRBJ2-1; a weak D match, TRBD1 (6 bases). CDR3 length: 14 amino acids. The germline V gene has CDR1 SGDLS and CDR2 YYNGEE. V was shortened by 3 bases and J by 4 bases, with 11 bases between the two germline ends. The DNA of the CDR3 is TGTGCCAGCAGCGACAACAGGGAGTACAATGAGCAGTTCTTC. It yields the protein CASSDNREYNEQFF.

The V call is TRBV5-1, the J call TRBJ2-1; TRBD2 matches at 11 bases. The germline V gene encodes CDR1 SGHRS and CDR2 YFSETQ. The junction had 1 base not matched to a gene; V was cut back by 4 bases and J by 4 bases. The CDR3 is made up of 14 amino acids. DNA for the CDR3: TGCGCCAGCAGCGGGACTAGCGGATACAATGAGCAGTTCTTC. Translated, it gives CASSGTSGYNEQFF.

The chain couples TRBV28 to TRBJ1-2; TRBD1 matches 8 bases. The CDR3 runs to 14 residues. The germline gives CDR1 MDHEN, CDR2 SYDVKM. V shed 6 bases and J 6 bases; nucleotides not matched to a gene: 9. The DNA of the CDR3 is TGTGCCAGCAGGGAGACAGGGGCTACAGATGGCTACACCTTC. This sequence encodes CASRETGATDGYTF.

V usage is TRBV7-8 and J usage is TRBJ2-1, with 9 bases matching TRBD1. V lost 5 bases and J lost 8; bases outside the gene matches: 13. This CDR3 is built from 16 residues. Per germline, CDR1 SGHVS and CDR2 FQNEAQ. CDR3 loop: CASSPVPGQGRYEQFF. The CDR3 DNA reads as TGTGCCAGCAGCCCCGTACCGGGACAGGGTCGATATGAGCAGTTCTTC.

The rearrangement joins TRBV4-1 to TRBJ2-1, with 9 bases matching TRBD2. The V and J ends lost 0 bases and 3 bases, in that order; junction bases with no gene match: 6. This CDR3 is built from 17 residues. CDR1 is MGHRA, CDR2 YSYEKL, per germline. CDR3: CASSQDIASGDYNEQFF. In DNA form, the CDR3 reads TGCGCCAGCAGCCAAGATATCGCTAGCGGGGACTACAATGAGCAGTTCTTC.

The chain couples TRBV7-2 to TRBJ1-2; a weak D match, TRBD1 (5 bases). Germline-derived CDR1 and CDR2 are SGHTA and FQGNSA. The CDR3 runs to 16 residues. V was shortened by 1 base and J by 7 bases, with 19 bases between the two germline ends. The CDR3 reads CASSLVKGSFGVGYTF. As DNA, the CDR3 is TGTGCCAGCAGCTTAGTGAAGGGGTCCTTTGGAGTTGGCTACACCTTC.

The chain joins TRBV7-9 to TRBJ2-1; D might be TRBD2 (5 bases). Germline CDR1 SEHNR, CDR2 FQNEAQ (reference sequence). The CDR3 is made up of 16 amino acids. The V gene lost 5 bases and the J gene lost 5 bases, with 19 bases spanning the gap. In DNA, the CDR3 is TGTGCCAGCAGCCCCCCCGTTGGCGGGCGAAACAATGAGCAGTTCTTC. Translating gives CASSPPVGGRNNEQFF.

This clone was seen once. The rearrangement uses TRBV5-4 and TRBJ1-2, with TRBD1 identical over 7 bases. The CDR3 length is 14 residues. Trimming removed 4 bases from V and 6 bases from J; junction bases left unmatched: 9. Germline V gene lookup returns CDR1 SGHNT and CDR2 YYREEE (reference sequence). DNA for the CDR3: TGTGCCAGCAGCCCGGACAGGCTTGTGCATGGCTACACCTTC. Amino acids: CASSPDRLVHGYTF. The full variable domain, in which reference TRBV5-4 and TRBJ1-2 provide the parts outside the CDR3, is ETGVTQSPTHLIKTRGQQVTLRCSSQSGHNTVSWYQQALGQGPQFIFQYYREEENGRGNFPPRFSGLQFPNYSSELNVNALELDDSALYLCASSPDRLVHGYTFGSGTRLTVV.

V usage is TRBV7-9 and J usage is TRBJ2-7; 8 positions agree with TRBD2. CDR1 is SEHNR and CDR2 is FQNEAQ in the germline V gene (reference sequence). This CDR3 has 16 residues. The V and J ends lost 5 bases and 7 bases, in that order; junction bases with no gene match: 16. CDR3 sequence: CASSPATSGPSGEQYF. The CDR3 nucleotides read TGTGCCAGCAGCCCCGCCACTAGCGGTCCATCGGGGGAGCAGTACTTC.

The table lists this clone with a few counts. V and J are TRBV28 and TRBJ2-7; 10 positions agree with TRBD2. V lost 4 bases, J lost 3 bases, and 3 bases stayed unmatched. The CDR3 loop spans 14 amino acids. Germline V gene sequence: CDR1 MDHEN, CDR2 SYDVKM. CDR3 protein: CASSSAGGRYEQYF. In nucleotides, the CDR3 is TGTGCCAGCAGTTCAGCGGGAGGGCGCTACGAGCAGTACTTC.

Turning to this clone: Germline is not matched at one junction end, which may reflect a read error. The rearrangement links TRBV7-7 to TRBJ2-7; TRBD1 aligns across 9 bases. This CDR3 contains 13 residues. CDR1 is SSHAT, CDR2 FNYEAQ, per germline (reference sequence). CDR3 sequence: CASSFGQGYEQYF. The CDR3 region has the DNA TGTGCTAGCAGCTTTGGACAGGGGTACGAGCAGTACTTC.

This chain joins TRBV7-6 and TRBJ2-3; D possibly corresponds to TRBD2 (6 bases). Trimming removed 5 bases at V and 2 bases at J, with 14 bases between. There are 15 residues in the CDR3. Germline V gives CDR1 SGHVS, CDR2 FNYEAQ. The CDR3: CASSRGLTDTDTQYF. The CDR3 coding sequence is TGTGCCAGCAGCCGCGGACTAACTGACACAGATACGCAGTATTTT. Using reference TRBV7-6 and TRBJ2-3 for the parts outside the CDR3, the full variable domain is GAGVSQSPRYKVTKRGQDVALRCDPISGHVSLYWYRQALGQGPEFLTYFNYEAQQDKSGLPNDRFSAERPEGSISTLTIQRTEQRDSAMYRCASSRGLTDTDTQYFGPGTRLTVL.

The chain links TRBV5-1 to TRBJ1-2, with TRBD1 identical over 10 bases. The germline CDR1 and CDR2 sequences are SGHRS and YFSETQ. With 4 bases clipped from V and 4 bases from J, the junction kept 7 bases outside the gene matches. The CDR3 sequence is 15 residues long. The CDR3 sequence: CASSTTGGPSYGYTF. The CDR3, as DNA: TGCGCCAGCAGCACGACAGGGGGCCCATCCTATGGCTACACCTTC.

This chain links TRBV11-2 with TRBJ1-1; perhaps TRBD1 as D (5 bases). This CDR3 spans 14 amino acids. In germline, CDR1 is SGHAT, CDR2 FQNNGV. Deletions cut 2 bases from V and 3 bases from J, with 10 bases between. The CDR3 protein is CASSLWRQHTEAFF. CDR3 sequence (DNA): TGTGCCAGCAGCTTATGGCGACAGCACACTGAAGCTTTCTTT.

Points on this clone: Within the sample, other DNA sequences also encode this same CDR3. The rearrangement joins TRBV18 to TRBJ1-1, with D perhaps TRBD1 (6 bases). The CDR3 spans 15 residues. V lost 1 base, J lost 4 bases, and 13 bases lay in between. Germline assignment: CDR1 KGHSH and CDR2 LQKENI. The CDR3 coding sequence is TGTGCCAGCTCACCACGCGGGGGGCTCGGCACTGAAGCTTTCTTT. Amino acids: CASSPRGGLGTEAFF.

CDR3 protein: CASSDSRGLKGYTF. CDR3 sequence (DNA): TGTGCCAGCAGTGACTCCAGGGGGCTAAAGGGCTACACCTTC. J is TRBJ1-2 and V is TRBV6-4; 8 nucleotides match TRBD1. The J segment lost 8 bases and the V segment lost 0 bases, leaving 5 bases of the junction unmatched. CDR1 is MRHNA, CDR2 SNTAGT, per germline. CDR3 length equals 14 residues.

J is TRBJ1-2 and V is TRBV30; 10 bases are a match to TRBD1. The trim removed 2 bases at V and 4 bases at J, leaving 10 bases unmatched. This CDR3 has 16 amino acids. Germline loops: CDR1 GTSNPN, CDR2 SVGIG (reference sequence). CDR3 amino acids: CAWSPTGGSPFYGYTF. For the CDR3, the DNA is TGTGCCTGGAGTCCGACAGGGGGCTCCCCATTCTATGGCTACACCTTC. Supplemented by reference TRBV30 and TRBJ1-2, the full variable domain reads SQTIHQWPATLVQPVGSPLSLECTVEGTSNPNLYWYRQAAGRGLQLLFYSVGIGQISSEVPQNLSASRPQDRQFILSSKKLLLSDSGFYLCAWSPTGGSPFYGYTFGSGTRLTVV.

CDR3 region: CASSLRQGHSYEQYF. The CDR3 nucleotides read TGCGCCAGCAGCCTCCGACAGGGACACTCCTACGAGCAGTACTTC. The V call is TRBV4-3, the J call TRBJ2-7, with 7 bases fitting TRBD1. V dropped 4 bases and J dropped 0; count of bases not matched to a gene: 6. The CDR3 is 15 residues long. The germline V gene encodes CDR1 LGHNA and CDR2 YSLEER.

The chain has TRBV4-3 and TRBJ2-6; 8 nucleotides align to TRBD1. CDR3 length equals 18 residues. Germline values: CDR1 LGHNA, CDR2 YSLEER. With V trimmed by 3 bases and J by 4 bases, 11 bases remained unmatched. CDR3 coding DNA: TGCGCCAGCAGCCAGGAAGCCCTCAGGGGGCAAGGGGCCAACGTCCTGACTTTC. Translated: CASSQEALRGQGANVLTF.

The CDR3 region has the DNA TGTGCCAGCAGTCTTTCGGGTGAAAGAACTGGCTACACCTTC. Amino acids: CASSLSGERTGYTF. V usage is TRBV7-2 and J usage is TRBJ1-2; unclear D gene. The V end was cut by 6 bases, the J end by 7 bases, with 18 bases between. The CDR3 extends over 14 amino acids. Germline V gene data show CDR1 as SGHTA and CDR2 as FQGNSA.

This chain joins TRBV5-1 and TRBJ1-2; 8 bases are a match to TRBD1. This CDR3 has 15 amino acids. Trimming at V came to 0 bases and at J to 3 bases, leaving 4 bases not matched to a gene. Germline V gene sequence: CDR1 SGHRS, CDR2 YFSETQ. The CDR3 DNA sequence: TGCGCCAGCAGCTTGGTTTCAGGGGGCGACTATGGCTACACCTTC. Amino acid sequence: CASSLVSGGDYGYTF. The entire variable domain, with the rest obtained from reference TRBV5-1 and TRBJ1-2, is as follows: KAGVTQTPRYLIKTRGQQVTLSCSPISGHRSVSWYQQTPGQGLQFLFEYFSETQRNKGNFPGRFSGRQFSNSRSEMNVSTLELGDSALYLCASSLVSGGDYGYTFGSGTRLTVV.

V is TRBV28 and J is TRBJ2-7, with 7 bases identical to TRBD1. The CDR3 spans 13 residues. CDR1 MDHEN and CDR2 SYDVKM come from the germline V gene. V was pared by 6 bases and J by 1 base, with 3 bases of the junction left unmatched. CDR3 sequence (DNA): TGTGCCAGCAGACCGGGACAGTCCTACGAGCAGTACTTC. Translated: CASRPGQSYEQYF.

In this sample, this clone turned up a few times. The V gene is TRBV7-9, the J gene TRBJ2-7; 9 nucleotides align to TRBD1. CDR1 is SEHNR and CDR2 is FQNEAQ in the germline V gene (reference sequence). The V and J ends lost 5 bases and 5 bases, in that order; junction bases with no gene match: 4. This CDR3 contains 13 residues. The CDR3 DNA is TGTGCCAGCAGCCCATGGACAGGGGACGAGCAGTACTTC. This sequence encodes CASSPWTGDEQYF.

The rearrangement joins TRBV6-1 to TRBJ1-6, with TRBD1 identical over 8 bases. Germline V gene data show CDR1 as MNHNS and CDR2 as SASEGT. J lost 10 bases, V lost 1 base, and 6 bases had no gene match. The CDR3 has 15 residues. CDR3 loop: CASSEVRGPRSPLHF. CDR3 nucleotide sequence: TGTGCCAGCAGTGAAGTCAGGGGGCCGCGGTCACCCCTCCACTTT.